Shown below are 16 T cell receptor beta chains from a single sample sequenced in a study of OX40 agonist ivuxolimab in advanced cancers. Libraries were prepared by immunoSEQ multiplex PCR; TCRdb keeps only in-frame clonotypes and omits some of them. The table has about 110,000 clones, 75% to 95% seen once. This material consisted of CD4+ or CD8+ T cells sorted from blood, taken in a trial of the OX40 agonist ivuxolimab. Source of these receptors: an adult with an advanced solid tumor such as melanoma, head and neck, liver or kidney cancer.

This chain connects TRBV29-1 to TRBJ2-7; TRBD1 might be the D (5 bases). The CDR3 sequence is 12 residues long. Trimming shortened V by 7 bases and J by 2 bases, and 12 bases separated the two germline ends. CDR1 is SQVTM and CDR2 is ANQGSEA in the germline V gene. This CDR3 reads CSAGQETYEQYF. CDR3 sequence (DNA): TGCAGCGCAGGGCAAGAAACCTACGAGCAGTACTTC.

This clone was seen only once. The V gene is TRBV4-3, the J gene TRBJ1-1; TRBD1 might be the D (6 bases). The germline CDR1 and CDR2 sequences are LGHNA and YSLEER. CDR3 size: 16 residues. V was shortened by 0 bases and J by 5 bases, with 16 bases between the two germline ends. CDR3: CASSQEIQGQRTEAFF. In nucleotides, the CDR3 is TGCGCCAGCAGCCAAGAGATCCAGGGGCAGAGAACTGAAGCTTTCTTT.

The chain couples TRBV7-2 to TRBJ1-1, with D possibly being TRBD1 (6 bases). The germline gives CDR1 SGHTA, CDR2 FQGNSA. The CDR3 runs to 17 residues. V lost 5 bases, J lost 0 bases, and 19 bases lay in between. CDR3: CASSPYRDSRMNTEAFF. CDR3 DNA sequence: TGTGCCAGCAGCCCGTACAGGGATAGCCGCATGAACACTGAAGCTTTCTTT.

The chain employs TRBV9 and TRBJ1-4, with D uncertain. The V gene lost 0 bases and the J gene lost 4 bases, with 7 bases spanning the gap. Looked up from germline, CDR1 is SGDLS and CDR2 is YYNGEE. The CDR3 has 14 amino acids. As DNA, the CDR3 is TGTGCCAGCAGCGTAGATATGGTTAATGAAAAACTGTTTTTT. It yields the protein CASSVDMVNEKLFF.

Of note for this clone: Relative to the germline gene, one junction end is altered; a read error may explain this. J is TRBJ2-2 and V is TRBV5-8; D unclear. There are 12 residues in the CDR3. Germline assignment: CDR1 SGHTS and CDR2 YDEGEE. The CDR3 protein is CASSLNAGELFF. The CDR3 DNA reads TGTGCCAGCAGCTTGAACGCCGGGGAGCTGTTTTTT.

This sequence joins TRBV5-1 and TRBJ2-1, with TRBD2 matching 7 bases. The CDR3 covers 16 residues. V lost 4 bases, J lost 5 bases, and 12 bases stayed unmatched. CDR1 and CDR2 from the germline V gene are SGHRS and YFSETQ. CDR3 sequence: CASSPNPSGTNNEQFF. The CDR3 DNA reads as TGCGCCAGCAGCCCTAATCCTAGCGGCACTAACAATGAGCAGTTCTTC.

This clone was seen more than once but under ten times. The chain carries TRBV9 and TRBJ1-3, with D perhaps TRBD1 (5 bases). The germline V gene encodes CDR1 SGDLS and CDR2 YYNGEE. There are 13 residues in the CDR3. The V end was cut by 0 bases, the J end by 7 bases, with 8 bases between. CDR3 sequence reads: CASSVGQGNTIYF. CDR3 bases: TGTGCCAGCAGCGTAGGGCAGGGTAACACCATATATTTT.

The V call is TRBV27, the J call TRBJ1-1; D unresolved. V was cut by 2 bases and J by 1 base, with 8 bases left in between. The CDR3 contains 14 residues. CDR1 is MNHEY, CDR2 SMNVEV, per germline (reference sequence). The CDR3 reads CASSLKTGNTEAFF. In nucleotides, the CDR3 is TGTGCCAGCAGTTTAAAGACGGGGAACACTGAAGCTTTCTTT.

The rearrangement uses TRBV19 and TRBJ2-5; 7 bases align to TRBD1. The germline V gene encodes CDR1 LNHDA and CDR2 SQIVND (reference sequence). The length of the CDR3 is 18 residues. Trimming removed 3 bases from V and 1 base from J; junction bases left unmatched: 14. CDR3 sequence: CASSIAIEGAPTQETQYF. CDR3 nucleotides: TGTGCCAGTAGTATCGCGATTGAGGGGGCGCCTACCCAAGAGACCCAGTACTTC.

The chain employs TRBV6-6 and TRBJ2-3; D remains unclear. This CDR3 contains 14 residues. CDR1 MNHNY and CDR2 SVGAGI come from the germline V gene (reference sequence). V lost 0 bases, J lost 1 base, and 5 bases lay in between. The CDR3 reads CASSYSQGTDTQYF. The CDR3, as DNA: TGTGCCAGCAGTTACTCGCAGGGCACAGATACGCAGTATTTT.

This rearrangement joins TRBV7-2 to TRBJ1-4; D not certain. The CDR3 sequence is 15 residues long. Trimming stripped 5 bases from V and 0 bases from J, with 10 bases between. CDR1 is SGHTA and CDR2 is FQGNSA in the germline V gene. The CDR3 spells CASSQSPATNEKLFF. CDR3 nucleotides: TGTGCCAGCAGCCAAAGCCCAGCAACTAATGAAAAACTGTTTTTT.

The chain uses TRBV19 and TRBJ1-4, with D maybe TRBD1 (5 bases). The CDR3 has 15 residues. Trimming took 3 bases from V and 7 from J, leaving 15 bases between them. CDR1 is LNHDA and CDR2 is SQIVND in the germline V gene (reference sequence). The CDR3 DNA reads TGTGCCAGTAGTATCGGACCGGACAAATCTGAAAAACTGTTTTTT. Protein: CASSIGPDKSEKLFF.

This sequence joins TRBV21-1 and TRBJ2-1; the D call in the table, TRBD2, was not verified against the DNA. TRBV21-1 is a recognized pseudogene. This CDR3 spans 23 amino acids. CDR3 sequence: CASSKFETSGGPPSRWKDNEQFF. DNA for the CDR3: TGTGCCAGCAGCAAATTTGAGACTAGCGGGGGACCCCCATCCCGATGGAAAGACAATGAGCAGTTCTTC.

The chain is built from TRBV27 and TRBJ2-7; D is perhaps TRBD1 (6 bases). The CDR3 runs 18 residues. The germline CDR1 and CDR2 sequences are MNHEY and SMNVEV (reference sequence). The ends were cut back, 3 bases at V and 3 bases at J, with 24 bases in the middle. CDR3 in amino acids: CASSLGPQRNREVYEQYF. For the CDR3, the DNA is TGTGCCAGCAGTTTGGGCCCACAGCGAAACAGGGAAGTCTACGAGCAGTACTTC.

V is TRBV6-5 and J is TRBJ1-1, with 7 bases lining up with TRBD1. V lost 0 bases and J lost 0; bases outside the gene matches: 1. CDR1 MNHEY and CDR2 SVGAGI come from the germline V gene. The CDR3 covers 15 residues. For the CDR3, the DNA is TGTGCCAGCAGTTACTCGGACAGGATGAACACTGAAGCTTTCTTT. Translated: CASSYSDRMNTEAFF.

This chain links TRBV6-1 with TRBJ2-1; D call uncertain. The CDR3 is 12 amino acids. The V gene's germline CDR1 is MNHNS and CDR2 SASEGT. Between the trimmed V and J ends, which lost 7 bases and 9 bases, there was a span of 13 bases. The CDR3 reads CASNSAGREQFF. For the CDR3, the DNA is TGTGCCAGCAATTCCGCTGGGCGTGAGCAGTTCTTC.